A selection of T cell receptor beta chains follows, all from one sample in a study of T-cell memory formation after mild COVID-19. TCRdb re-called the 5' RACE reads through MiXCR, storing one row per CDR3 protein. The sample has roughly 370,000 distinct CDR3 sequences; approximately 15% are singletons. Sequenced sample: PBMCs or a T cell subset sorted from them (not recorded which). The receptor set was obtained from a man between 18 and 35 years old who had mild COVID-19 (a few samples of this study predate the infection). Cell type and time point are not known. CDR3s include the opening cysteine and the closing phenylalanine or tryptophan. D genes are given only for firm matches. The listing skips clone size in some rows; elsewhere it reads once, few, many or a size class.

CASSLMGLAEDTQYF	TGTGCCAGCAGTTTGATGGGACTAGCAGAGGATACGCAGTATTTT	many	TRBV12-3/TRBV12-4	15	TRBJ2-3	TRBD2
CASSQASRGLYGYTF	TGCGCCAGCAGCCAAGCGTCCAGGGGCCTTTATGGCTACACCTTC	NA	TRBV4-1	15	TRBJ1-2	NA
CASSYPLGQGAVEQFF	TGTGCCAGCAGCTACCCCTTGGGGCAGGGGGCTGTTGAGCAGTTCTTC	NA	TRBV7-9	16	TRBJ2-1	TRBD1
CATSQRVSGGRYNEQFF	TGTGCCACCAGCCAACGTGTGAGCGGGGGGAGATACAATGAGCAGTTCTTC	NA	TRBV15	17	TRBJ2-1	TRBD2
CASSLVGTARDTQYF	TGTGCCAGCAGCTTAGTGGGTACTGCGAGAGATACGCAGTATTTT	many	TRBV7-9	15	TRBJ2-3	NA
CSAEGLGHSPLHF	TGCAGTGCAGAGGGTCTAGGACATTCACCCCTCCACTTT	NA	TRBV20-1	13	TRBJ1-6	NA
CSAPSWASNQPQHF	TGCAGTGCCCCAAGTTGGGCAAGTAATCAGCCCCAGCATTTT	few	TRBV20-1	14	TRBJ1-5	NA
CASSSGLAGAETQYF	TGTGCCAGCAGCTCGGGACTAGCGGGGGCAGAGACCCAGTACTTC	few	TRBV11-2	15	TRBJ2-5	TRBD2
CASRGLDMVAKNIQYF	TGTGCCAGCAGGGGCCTCGACATGGTAGCCAAAAACATTCAGTACTTC	many	TRBV6-6	16	TRBJ2-4	NA
CASSTPGQGYEQYF	TGTGCCAGCAGTACTCCGGGACAGGGTTACGAGCAGTACTTC	few	TRBV7-2	14	TRBJ2-7	TRBD1
CASSFTGPLTDTQYF	TGTGCCAGCAGTTTTACGGGACCCCTCACAGATACGCAGTATTTT	NA	TRBV12-3/TRBV12-4	15	TRBJ2-3	NA
CASGQGSYNEQFF	TGCGCCAGCGGACAGGGATCCTACAATGAGCAGTTCTTC	many	TRBV5-1	13	TRBJ2-1	TRBD1
CASRYPSGAEAFF	TGTGCCAGCAGATACCCCTCGGGGGCTGAAGCTTTCTTT	NA	TRBV12-3/TRBV12-4	13	TRBJ1-1	NA
CASSLVDPGPIDTQYF	TGCGCCAGCAGCTTGGTCGACCCGGGGCCGATAGATACGCAGTATTTT	NA	TRBV5-1	16	TRBJ2-3	NA
CAWSVSGGAWDTQYF	TGTGCCTGGAGCGTTAGCGGGGGGGCATGGGATACGCAGTATTTT	NA	TRBV30	15	TRBJ2-3	TRBD2
CASSYSPGYAKNIQYF	TGTGCCAGCAGTTACTCCCCGGGATATGCCAAAAACATTCAGTACTTC	few	TRBV6-5	16	TRBJ2-4	NA
CASSPWGTGELFF	TGTGCCAGCAGCCCCTGGGGGACCGGGGAGCTGTTTTTT	many	TRBV12-3/TRBV12-4	13	TRBJ2-2	NA
CASSFDRVINEQFF	TGTGCCAGCAGCTTTGACAGGGTCATCAATGAGCAGTTCTTC	few	TRBV7-2	14	TRBJ2-1	TRBD1
CASSKSGDTQYF	TGTGCCAGCAGCAAATCAGGAGATACGCAGTATTTT	NA	TRBV21-1	12	TRBJ2-3	NA
CASAPTGFYGYTF	TGTGCCAGTGCTCCCACAGGGTTCTATGGCTACACCTTC	NA	TRBV19	13	TRBJ1-2	NA
CAWTSPRRDSSYEQYF	TGTGCCTGGACCTCTCCTCGCCGGGACAGCTCCTACGAGCAGTACTTC	few	TRBV30	16	TRBJ2-7	TRBD1
CASSQDSGRTRLNTEAFF	TGCGCCAGCAGCCAAGATTCGGGCAGGACGAGGTTGAACACTGAAGCTTTCTTT	NA	TRBV4-1	18	TRBJ1-1	NA
CASTGGRVQYF	TGTGCCAGCACCGGCGGTAGGGTGCAGTATTTT	few	TRBV6-2/TRBV6-3	11	TRBJ2-3	NA
CASSQDAPLAAPYNEQFF	TGCGCCAGCAGCCAAGATGCCCCACTAGCCGCCCCCTACAATGAGCAGTTCTTC	NA	TRBV4-3	18	TRBJ2-1	NA